The rows below give T cell receptor beta chains drawn from one sample of a study of T cells in Graves' hyperthyroidism and ophthalmopathy. TCRdb re-called the multiplex PCR reads with MiXCR, one entry per CDR3 protein. The table shows hundreds of thousands of distinct CDR3 sequences, with about a third occurring only once. The sequencing sample was made of blood. The source of these receptors is a woman between 35 and 50 years old with Graves' hyperthyroidism. Both conserved end residues are part of each CDR3. A D gene is named only where the DNA matches it firmly. A clone size is listed for some rows: how often the clone was seen (once, few, many), or a class if it is expanded.

cdr3_length	v_call	j_call	d_call	clone_size	cdr3_nt	cdr3_aa
15	TRBV19	TRBJ2-7	TRBD2	few	TGTGCCAGTAGTATCGGACTAGCAGAGTTCTACGAGCAGTACTTC	CASSIGLAEFYEQYF
16	TRBV19	TRBJ2-6	TRBD2	NA	TGTGCCTGGATCCGTCGGGAGGGGCAAGGGGCCAACGTCCTGACTTTC	CAWIRREGQGANVLTF
17	TRBV7-2	TRBJ2-7	TRBD2	many	TGTGCCAGCAGCTTGGCTGCCGGGACTAGCGGGTCCTACGAGCAGTACTTC	CASSLAAGTSGSYEQYF
14	TRBV9	TRBJ1-5	TRBD1	NA	TGTGCCAGCAGCGTGACAGGGTGGAACCAGCCCCAGCATTTT	CASSVTGWNQPQHF
14	TRBV7-9	TRBJ1-6	TRBD1	NA	TGTGCCAGCAGCAGGACAGGGACTCATTCACCCCTCCACTTT	CASSRTGTHSPLHF
13	TRBV5-1	TRBJ2-5	NA	NA	TGCGCCAGCAAGGGGGGTGACCGCACGGCCCAGTACTTC	CASKGGDRTAQYF
18	TRBV6-5	TRBJ1-4	TRBD1	NA	TGTGCCATCAGTTACCGGGACAGGGCTGTTGCAACTAATGAAAAACTGTTTTTT	CAISYRDRAVATNEKLFF
15	TRBV2	TRBJ2-7	TRBD2	few	TGTGCCAGCAGTGTGTCGACTAGCGGTGACTACGAGCAGTACTTC	CASSVSTSGDYEQYF
13	TRBV28	TRBJ1-1	NA	few	TGTGCCAGCAGTCAAGGGAGCGACATTGAAGCTTTCTTT	CASSQGSDIEAFF
17	TRBV10-3	TRBJ1-2	TRBD1	NA	TGTGCCAGCTCACTAAAAACCGGGACAGCGGATACCTATGGCTACACCTTC	CASSLKTGTADTYGYTF
15	TRBV7-8	TRBJ2-2	TRBD1	NA	TGTGCCAGCAGCTTAGATCAGGGGGCCACCGGGGAGCTGTTTTTT	CASSLDQGATGELFF
17	TRBV19	TRBJ2-6	NA	many	TGTGCCAGTAGTAGATATGGGATAGGCTCTGGGGCCAACGTCCTGACTTTC	CASSRYGIGSGANVLTF
16	TRBV4-1	TRBJ2-7	TRBD2	NA	TGCGCCAGCAGCCAACTACTAGCGGGGGTGGCCTACGAGCAGTACTTC	CASSQLLAGVAYEQYF
17	TRBV5-5	TRBJ1-1	NA	few	TGTGCCAGCAGCTTGGCTCTCCAGAGACTTATGAACACTGAAGCTTTCTTT	CASSLALQRLMNTEAFF
15	TRBV15	TRBJ1-5	NA	many	TGTGCCACCAGCGTAGGGGCACCTAGCAATCAGCCCCAGCATTTT	CATSVGAPSNQPQHF
12	TRBV6-5	TRBJ1-2	NA	few	TGTGCCAGCAGTTATACGCACTATGGCTACACCTTC	CASSYTHYGYTF
15	TRBV6-5	TRBJ1-6	NA	NA	TGTGCCAGCAGCCAGACATTTAATAATTATTCACCCCTCCACTTT	CASSQTFNNYSPLHF
14	TRBV5-1	TRBJ1-1	TRBD1	NA	TGCGCCAGCAGCCTGACAGGGAAGTACACTGAAGCTTTCTTT	CASSLTGKYTEAFF
15	TRBV11-3	TRBJ2-2	TRBD2	NA	TGTGCCAGCAGCTCTAGCGGGACCGGCACCGGGGAGCTGTTTTTT	CASSSSGTGTGELFF
16	TRBV6-2/TRBV6-3	TRBJ2-7	TRBD1	few	TGTGCCAGCACCGACGGGGCCGACAGGGGGAGTTACGAGCAGTACTTC	CASTDGADRGSYEQYF
14	TRBV7-9	TRBJ1-4	NA	NA	TGTGCCAGCAGCTCCCCCAGAAGTGGAGAAAAACTGTTTTTT	CASSSPRSGEKLFF
12	TRBV6-5	TRBJ1-1	NA	NA	TGTGCCAGCAAAAGGGACGGTGGTGAAGCTTTCTTT	CASKRDGGEAFF
11	TRBV29-1	TRBJ2-7	NA	NA	TGCAGCAGTTTAGGCGGCTACGAGCAGTACTTC	CSSLGGYEQYF
12	TRBV7-9	TRBJ1-2	NA	NA	TGTGCCAGCAGCTTAACGGGTGCAGGGGCCAACTTC	CASSLTGAGANF
12	TRBV18	TRBJ2-1	NA	NA	TGTGCCAGCTCACCGGCAGGCAATGAGCAGTTCTTC	CASSPAGNEQFF
17	TRBV14	TRBJ1-3	TRBD1	NA	TGTGCCAGCAGCCATGGTGGGACAGGGCGGTCTGGAAACACCATATATTTT	CASSHGGTGRSGNTIYF
17	TRBV10-3	TRBJ2-2	NA	NA	TGTGCCATCAGTGGGTACGCGGGACAGCGGAACACCGGGGAGCTGTTTTTT	CAISGYAGQRNTGELFF
16	TRBV7-2	TRBJ2-6	NA	many	TGTGCCAGCAGCTTAGGCGGACAATCTGGGGCCAACGTCCTGACTTTC	CASSLGGQSGANVLTF
16	TRBV19	TRBJ2-7	TRBD1	NA	TGTGCCAGTAGTATAGCCCCGGGACAGGGAGCCTACGAGCAGTACTTC	CASSIAPGQGAYEQYF
12	TRBV29-1	TRBJ1-2	NA	many	TGCAGCGTTGTTGAGGGGTCCAGAGGCTACACCTTC	CSVVEGSRGYTF
15	TRBV19	TRBJ1-1	NA	many	TGTGCCAGTAGTCCGCGCGTGCGGGTCCGATCCGAAGCTTTCTTT	CASSPRVRVRSEAFF
19	TRBV7-9	TRBJ1-4	TRBD1	NA	TGTGCCAGCAGCGATAGGGGGAGGACAGGGGTCTTCTCCCTTGAAAAACTGTTTTTT	CASSDRGRTGVFSLEKLFF
18	TRBV25-1	TRBJ2-2	TRBD1	NA	TGTGCCAGCAGTGAATTTGGGGACAGGGGGAGTAACACCGGGGAGCTGTTTTTT	CASSEFGDRGSNTGELFF
14	TRBV18	TRBJ2-7	NA	NA	TGTGCCAGCTCACCACCGGATGGCAGCTACGAGCAGTACTTC	CASSPPDGSYEQYF
15	TRBV10-1	TRBJ1-5	TRBD1	many	TGCGCCAGCAGCGCCGGGACAGCCAACAATCAGCCCCAGCATTTT	CASSAGTANNQPQHF
13	TRBV20-1	TRBJ1-5	NA	many	TGCAGTGCTAGCGGGGACAGCAATCAGCCCCAGCATTTT	CSASGDSNQPQHF
18	TRBV11-1	TRBJ2-6	NA	few	TGTGCCAGCAGCTTAGCGTTGGCTACCCGCTCTGGGGCCAACGTCCTGACTTTC	CASSLALATRSGANVLTF
13	TRBV10-3	TRBJ2-2	TRBD1	NA	TGTGCCATCGGGGCCGACAGGGACGGGGAGCTGTTTTTT	CAIGADRDGELFF
18	TRBV15	TRBJ1-4	NA	many	TGTGCCACCAGCCCGCGGGCGGGCTACCAAACAACTAATGAAAAACTGTTTTTT	CATSPRAGYQTTNEKLFF
12	TRBV10-3	TRBJ2-3	NA	NA	TGTGCCATCAAGGAGACCACAGATACGCAGTATTTT	CAIKETTDTQYF
10	TRBV20-1	TRBJ1-1	NA	many	TGCAGCTTCAAGGGAGCTGAAGCTTTCTTT	CSFKGAEAFF
13	TRBV12-5	TRBJ2-2	NA	many	TGTGCTAGTGGTTTGTCCCTAAGTGAAGTGCTGTTTTTT	CASGLSLSEVLFF
13	TRBV6-5	TRBJ2-7	NA	NA	TGTGCCATCAGTGGAGCAGAGTCCTACGAGAAGTACTTC	CAISGAESYEKYF
13	TRBV29-1	TRBJ1-1	TRBD1	NA	TGCAGCACCGCCGGGTCAGGGGGCACTGAAGCTTTCTTT	CSTAGSGGTEAFF
17	TRBV14	TRBJ2-3	TRBD2	NA	TGTGCCAGCAGCCAAGGGAGGGGACTAGCGGTATCAGATACGCAGTATTTT	CASSQGRGLAVSDTQYF
16	TRBV5-6	TRBJ2-2	TRBD2	NA	TGTGCCAGCAGCTTGGAGGGACTAGCGGGCTCCGGGGAGCTGTTTTTT	CASSLEGLAGSGELFF
13	TRBV19	TRBJ2-2	NA	few	TGTGCCAGTAGTGTGGGCTTCGGCGGGGAGCTGTTTTTT	CASSVGFGGELFF
14	TRBV9	TRBJ2-7	NA	few	TGTGCCAGCAGCGTAGTGAGAAGCTCCTACGAGCAGTACTTC	CASSVVRSSYEQYF
13	TRBV14	TRBJ1-4	NA	many	TGTGCCAGCAGCCCAAGTCCTAATGAAAAACTGTTTTTT	CASSPSPNEKLFF
15	TRBV6-5	TRBJ1-6	TRBD1	NA	TGTGCCAGCACAACCCTCCGGACAGGGGAATCACCCCTCCACTTT	CASTTLRTGESPLHF
13	TRBV4-3	TRBJ1-1	NA	many	TGCGCCAGCAGCCAAGATGGGCAGTCGGGGGCTTTCTTT	CASSQDGQSGAFF
15	TRBV27	TRBJ1-6	NA	NA	TGTGCCAGCAGTTTATACAGTCCCAGAAATTCACCCCTCCACTTT	CASSLYSPRNSPLHF
14	TRBV6-5	TRBJ1-2	NA	many	TGTGCCAGCAGTTACTCGAGCGGTTATTATGGCTACACCTTC	CASSYSSGYYGYTF
18	TRBV2	TRBJ1-6	NA	NA	TGTGCCAGCAGTACGATACAGGCTATACGTACCTATAATTCACCCCTCCACTTT	CASSTIQAIRTYNSPLHF